This T cell receptor beta chain was identified during a study of blood T cell repertoires in COVID-19. On the study more broadly: The United States, Italy and Spain provided the acute and convalescent COVID-19 samples. The cDNA or gDNA used as material had been derived from T cells, B-cell-depleted T cells, or PBMCs.

Authors' analysis steps: Reference gene primer amplification in the assay estimated nucleated cell counts. TCRdb's copy holds only in-frame clones and misses some; the assay was immunoSEQ multiplex PCR. V and J calls and clone size follow that table, whereas D and trimming were derived from the DNA. The table lists under 100,000 clones, about 90% of them singletons. The CDR3 extends over 14 amino acids. Trimming took 4 bases from V and 4 from J, leaving 11 bases between them. Per germline, CDR1 LGHDT and CDR2 YNNKEL (reference sequence). This receptor was identified in a human donor in a cohort sampled during active COVID-19. The rearrangement links TRBV3-1 (or the pseudogene TRBV3-2) to TRBJ2-1, with TRBD2 as a possible D gene (6 bases). Specimen: peripheral blood. The CDR3 nucleotides are TGTGCCAGCAGCCTAACCCGGGAGTACAATGAGCAGTTCTTC. This gives the protein CASSLTREYNEQFF.